Below, 19 T cell receptor beta chains from the same sample are listed, as sequenced in a study of T cell responses to AZD1222 COVID-19 vaccine. Clones were sequenced by immunoSEQ multiplex PCR, and TCRdb holds only the in-frame ones, with some missing. The table shows 89,000 or so clones, with 75% to 95% occurring only once. Specimen: peripheral blood, collected 28 days after the second AZD1222 dose. All receptors come from an adult who received the AZD1222 COVID-19 vaccine.

This clone was picked up a small number of times. The V gene is TRBV6-2 or TRBV6-3, the J gene TRBJ2-4; 7 bases map to TRBD1. The V gene end was trimmed by 6 bases and the J gene end by 6 bases; junction bases not matched to a gene: 8. Germline loops: CDR1 MNHEY, CDR2 SVGEGT. The CDR3 is 14 amino acids. The CDR3 spells CASSPIRDRNIQYF. The CDR3 DNA reads as TGTGCCAGCAGCCCCATAAGGGACAGAAACATTCAGTACTTC.

This chain links TRBV2 with TRBJ2-3; D is unclear. The V end lost 0 bases, the J end lost 6 bases, and 13 bases lay between the germline ends. The germline CDR1 and CDR2 sequences are SNHLY and FYNNEI. CDR3 length: 15 amino acids. Here the CDR3 reads CASSEAQLSGDTQYF. The CDR3 nucleotides are TGTGCCAGCAGTGAAGCGCAACTGTCTGGGGATACGCAGTATTTT.

The chain has TRBV7-9 and TRBJ2-1, with no clear D. Trimming removed 1 base at V and 7 bases at J, with 17 bases between. The CDR3 is 16 amino acids. Germline CDR1 SEHNR, CDR2 FQNEAQ (reference sequence). CDR3 protein: CASSLEVGSWYNEQFF. The CDR3 DNA is TGTGCCAGCAGCTTAGAGGTGGGGTCCTGGTATAATGAGCAGTTCTTC.

This clone was observed once. The chain combines TRBV7-2 with TRBJ2-7; possibly TRBD1 for D (5 bases). The CDR3 extends over 13 amino acids. The germline V and J ends were trimmed by 4 bases and 7 bases, with 14 bases remaining between them. Germline V lookup: CDR1 SGHTA, CDR2 FQGNSA. The CDR3 reads CASSSQGKGEQYF. CDR3 nucleotides: TGTGCCAGCAGCTCTCAGGGAAAGGGGGAGCAGTACTTC.

As DNA, the CDR3 is TGTGCCACAGAAACAGGGGAATCCGGCACAGATACGCAGTATTTT. This sequence encodes CATETGESGTDTQYF. The chain has TRBV24-1 and TRBJ2-3, with 7 bases lining up with TRBD1. The V and J ends lost 10 bases and 1 base, in that order; junction bases with no gene match: 10. This CDR3 comprises 15 residues. Looked up from germline, CDR1 is KGHDR and CDR2 is SFDVKD.

The chain has TRBV27 and TRBJ1-2; D uncertain. V lost 3 bases and J lost 8, with 13 bases in between. CDR1 is MNHEY, CDR2 SMNVEV, per germline (reference sequence). The CDR3 has 13 residues. The DNA of the CDR3 is TGTGCCAGCAGTTTTGCACGGTTCGAAGGCTACACCTTC. Protein sequence: CASSFARFEGYTF.

The rearrangement links TRBV23-1 to TRBJ1-2; 12 bases agree with TRBD1. TRBV23-1 is reported as an ORF; its role is uncertain. The CDR3 spans 15 residues. After removal of 8 bases from V and 4 bases from J, the junction contained 8 bases not matched to a gene. CDR3 sequence reads: CASRSGTGGIYGYTF. Here the CDR3 DNA reads TGCGCCAGCCGTTCCGGGACAGGGGGCATCTATGGCTACACCTTC.

V is TRBV7-2 and J is TRBJ2-4; D is unresolved. CDR1 and CDR2 from the germline V gene are SGHTA and FQGNSA. V was clipped by 0 bases and J by 3 bases, with 9 bases between them. The CDR3 runs to 15 residues. CDR3 residues: CASSLAQAHKNIQYF. CDR3 sequence (DNA): TGTGCCAGCAGCTTAGCGCAGGCCCACAAAAACATTCAGTACTTC.

This sequence joins TRBV28 and TRBJ1-4; 8 positions match TRBD1. Trimming took 6 bases from V and 8 from J; bases not matched to a gene: 14. Looked up from germline, CDR1 is MDHEN and CDR2 is SYDVKM. This CDR3 comprises 16 residues. The CDR3 here is CASRFLGQGGGEKLFF. The CDR3 DNA is TGTGCCAGCAGATTCTTAGGACAGGGAGGTGGGGAAAAACTGTTTTTT.

V gene TRBV7-3 combines with J gene TRBJ2-1, with TRBD2 matching over 7 bases. Per the germline V gene, CDR1 is SGHTA and CDR2 is FQGTGA. This CDR3 is built from 18 residues. The V and J ends lost 0 bases and 3 bases, in that order; junction bases with no gene match: 11. The CDR3 reads CASSLTAPWAGDYNEQFF. Here the CDR3 DNA reads TGTGCCAGCAGCTTAACAGCGCCCTGGGCGGGAGACTACAATGAGCAGTTCTTC.

The rearrangement links TRBV4-1 to TRBJ2-7; TRBD1 matches 7 bases. The CDR3 totals 16 residues. After removal of 2 bases from V and 0 bases from J, the junction contained 7 bases not matched to a gene. Germline lookup yields CDR1 MGHRA and CDR2 YSYEKL. This chain's CDR3 is CASSQPPGTASYEQYF. The CDR3 region has the DNA TGCGCCAGCAGCCAACCTCCAGGGACAGCCTCCTACGAGCAGTACTTC.

V is TRBV6-4 and J is TRBJ2-3; TRBD2 matches at 15 bases. The CDR3 totals 15 residues. Trimming cost V 9 bases and J 5 bases; bases outside gene matches: 6. Germline assignment: CDR1 MRHNA and CDR2 SNTAGT. The CDR3 DNA sequence: TGTGCCAGTACACCGGGACTAGCGGGAGGAGATACGCAGTATTTT. As protein: CASTPGLAGGDTQYF.

The V gene is TRBV19, the J gene TRBJ2-2; a possible D gene is TRBD1 (6 bases). Trimming shortened V by 1 base and J by 2 bases, and 8 bases separated the two germline ends. Germline V gene data show CDR1 as LNHDA and CDR2 as SQIVND (reference sequence). This CDR3 is built from 15 residues. The CDR3 here is CASSIGRGNTGELFF. CDR3 nucleotides: TGTGCCAGTAGTATAGGCAGGGGAAACACCGGGGAGCTGTTTTTT.

The gene calls are TRBV28 and TRBJ1-4; D gene unclear. Germline-derived CDR1 and CDR2 are MDHEN and SYDVKM. Between the trimmed V and J ends, which lost 5 bases and 12 bases, there was a span of 10 bases. The CDR3 runs to 11 residues. The CDR3, as DNA: TGTGCCAGCAGTACGACCTTGGAACTGTTTTTT. Translating gives CASSTTLELFF.

A word on this clone: The sample has other DNA sequences that encode this CDR3 too. The CDR3 bases are TGTGCCAGCAGCGTAGGAGCCTACAATGAGCAGTTCTTC. Translation gives CASSVGAYNEQFF. V usage is TRBV9 and J usage is TRBJ2-1; no reliable D call. The CDR3 spans 13 residues. Germline assignment: CDR1 SGDLS and CDR2 YYNGEE. The ends were cut back, 0 bases at V and 2 bases at J, with 3 bases in the middle.

The chain employs TRBV5-1 and TRBJ2-3; 10 bases are a match to TRBD2. The CDR3 sequence is 15 residues long. Germline trimming cut 5 bases from V and 3 bases from J; bases unmatched to any gene: 6. Looked up from germline, CDR1 is SGHRS and CDR2 is YFSETQ. DNA for the CDR3: TGCGCCAGCAGAAATCTAGCGGGAGAGACAGATACGCAGTATTTT. Amino acid sequence: CASRNLAGETDTQYF.

This clone has just one count. The rearrangement uses TRBV18 and TRBJ2-1, with 9 nucleotides matching TRBD2. Germline lookup yields CDR1 KGHSH and CDR2 LQKENI. The CDR3 sequence is 16 residues long. V lost 2 bases and J lost 4; bases outside the gene matches: 6. The CDR3 nucleotides read TGTGCCAGCTCACCAGCTAGCGGGAACCTATACAATGAGCAGTTCTTC. Its protein product is CASSPASGNLYNEQFF.

The gene calls are TRBV30 and TRBJ2-3; a weak D match, TRBD2 (7 bases). V was shortened by 4 bases and J by 0 bases, with 14 bases between the two germline ends. This CDR3 spans 15 amino acids. The germline CDR1 and CDR2 sequences are GTSNPN and SVGIG (reference sequence). CDR3 region: CAWNGGGPSTDTQYF. DNA for the CDR3: TGTGCCTGGAATGGGGGGGGGCCTAGCACAGATACGCAGTATTTT.

V and J are TRBV20-1 and TRBJ2-3; D is perhaps TRBD2 (5 bases). V gave up 3 bases and J gave up 0 bases, with 22 bases separating them. Germline assignment: CDR1 DFQATT and CDR2 SNEGSKA (reference sequence). This CDR3 contains 18 residues. The CDR3 nucleotides read TGCAGTGCTAGTTTCCGGGGTAACCCGGCCGTCAGCACAGATACGCAGTATTTT. It specifies CSASFRGNPAVSTDTQYF.